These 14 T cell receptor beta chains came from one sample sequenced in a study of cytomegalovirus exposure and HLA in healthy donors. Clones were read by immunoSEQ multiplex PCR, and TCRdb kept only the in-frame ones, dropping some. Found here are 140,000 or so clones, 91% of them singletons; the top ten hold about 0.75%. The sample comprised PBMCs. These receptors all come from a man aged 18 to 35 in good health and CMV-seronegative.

The CDR3 region is CSVAQMTEAFF. For the CDR3, the DNA is TGCAGCGTTGCCCAAATGACTGAAGCTTTCTTT. The chain couples TRBV29-1 to TRBJ1-1; no clear D gene. There are 11 residues in the CDR3. Germline assignment: CDR1 SQVTM and CDR2 ANQGSEA. The ends were cut back, 4 bases at V and 5 bases at J, with 8 bases in the middle.

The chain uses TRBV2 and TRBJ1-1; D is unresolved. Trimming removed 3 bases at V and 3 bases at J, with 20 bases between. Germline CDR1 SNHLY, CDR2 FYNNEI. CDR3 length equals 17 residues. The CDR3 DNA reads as TGTGCCAGCAGTGATTGGCTCACGAGGGCTGCGTACACTGAAGCTTTCTTT. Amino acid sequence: CASSDWLTRAAYTEAFF. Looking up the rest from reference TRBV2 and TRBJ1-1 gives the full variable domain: EPEVTQTPSHQVTQMGQEVILRCVPISNHLYFYWYRQILGQKVEFLVSFYNNEISEKSEIFDDQFSVERPDGSNFTLKIRSTKLEDSAMYFCASSDWLTRAAYTEAFFGQGTRLTVV.

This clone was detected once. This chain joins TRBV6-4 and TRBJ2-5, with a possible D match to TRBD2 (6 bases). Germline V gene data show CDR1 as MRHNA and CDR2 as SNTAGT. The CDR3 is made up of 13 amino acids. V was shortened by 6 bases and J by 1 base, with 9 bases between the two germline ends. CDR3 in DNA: TGTGCCAGCAGCAGGGAGGTCCAAGAGACCCAGTACTTC. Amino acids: CASSREVQETQYF.

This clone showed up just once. The CDR3 protein is CASSPGLAGGGSYNEQFF. CDR3 coding DNA: TGTGCCAGCAGCCCAGGACTAGCGGGGGGAGGCTCCTACAATGAGCAGTTCTTC. The chain employs TRBV9 and TRBJ2-1, with 14 bases matching TRBD2. V lost 4 bases and J lost 0; bases outside the gene matches: 6. The CDR3 sequence is 18 residues long. From germline, CDR1 is SGDLS and CDR2 YYNGEE.

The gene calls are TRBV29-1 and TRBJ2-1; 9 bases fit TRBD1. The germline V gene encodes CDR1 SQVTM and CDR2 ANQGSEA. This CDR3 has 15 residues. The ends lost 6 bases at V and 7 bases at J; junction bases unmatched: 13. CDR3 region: CSVEGTGNTDNEQFF. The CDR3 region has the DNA TGCAGCGTCGAGGGGACAGGGAATACGGATAATGAGCAGTTCTTC.

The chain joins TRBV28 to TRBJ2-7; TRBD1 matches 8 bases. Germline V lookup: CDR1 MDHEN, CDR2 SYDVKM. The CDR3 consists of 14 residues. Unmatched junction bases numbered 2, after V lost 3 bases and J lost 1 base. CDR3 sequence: CASSFGQGSYEQYV. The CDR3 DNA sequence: TGTGCCAGCAGTTTTGGACAGGGATCCTACGAGCAGTACGTC.

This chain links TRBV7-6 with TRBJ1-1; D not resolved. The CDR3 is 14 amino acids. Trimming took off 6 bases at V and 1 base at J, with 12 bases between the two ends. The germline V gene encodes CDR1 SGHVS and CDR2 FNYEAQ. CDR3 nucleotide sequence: TGTGCCAGCAGACCCCTCACGGGGAACACTGAAGCTTTCTTT. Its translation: CASRPLTGNTEAFF.

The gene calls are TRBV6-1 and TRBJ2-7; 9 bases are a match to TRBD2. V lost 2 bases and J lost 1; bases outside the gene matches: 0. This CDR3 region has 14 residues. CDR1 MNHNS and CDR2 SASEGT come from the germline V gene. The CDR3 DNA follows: TGTGCCAGCAGTGAAAGCGGGGGGTCCTACGAGCAGTACTTC. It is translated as CASSESGGSYEQYF.

The CDR3 sequence is CASSPGQGADQPQHF. DNA of the CDR3: TGTGCCAGCAGTCCGGGACAGGGGGCTGATCAGCCCCAGCATTTT. The V and J genes are TRBV27 and TRBJ1-5; 12 bases are a match to TRBD1. Germline CDR1 MNHEY, CDR2 SMNVEV (reference sequence). The CDR3 length is 15 residues. V lost 5 bases, J lost 5 bases, and 4 bases stayed unmatched.

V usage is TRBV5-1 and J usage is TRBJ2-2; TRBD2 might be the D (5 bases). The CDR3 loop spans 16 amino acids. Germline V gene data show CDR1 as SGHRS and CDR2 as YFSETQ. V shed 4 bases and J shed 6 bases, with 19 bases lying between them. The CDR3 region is CASSPAGGRSSGELFF. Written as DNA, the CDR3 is TGCGCCAGCAGCCCCGCGGGCGGTCGTAGTTCCGGGGAGCTGTTTTTT.

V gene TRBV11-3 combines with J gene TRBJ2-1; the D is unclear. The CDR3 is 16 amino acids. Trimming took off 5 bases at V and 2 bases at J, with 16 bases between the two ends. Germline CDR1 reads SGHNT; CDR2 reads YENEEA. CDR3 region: CASSPNGLVTYNEQFF. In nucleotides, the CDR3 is TGTGCCAGCAGCCCCAACGGCCTAGTAACCTACAATGAGCAGTTCTTC.

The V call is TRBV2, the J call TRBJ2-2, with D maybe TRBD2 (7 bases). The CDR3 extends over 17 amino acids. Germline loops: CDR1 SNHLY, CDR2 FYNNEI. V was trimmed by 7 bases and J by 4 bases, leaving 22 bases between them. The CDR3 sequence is CASKWSAGTGATGELFF. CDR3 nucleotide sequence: TGTGCCAGCAAATGGTCAGCGGGAACGGGGGCCACCGGGGAGCTGTTTTTT.

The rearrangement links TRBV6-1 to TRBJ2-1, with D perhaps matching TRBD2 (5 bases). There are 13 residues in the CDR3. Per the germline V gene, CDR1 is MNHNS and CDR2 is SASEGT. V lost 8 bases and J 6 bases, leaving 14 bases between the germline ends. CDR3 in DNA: TGTGCCAGCGGCGGAGGTGTAGTCAATGAGCAGTTCTTC. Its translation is CASGGGVVNEQFF.

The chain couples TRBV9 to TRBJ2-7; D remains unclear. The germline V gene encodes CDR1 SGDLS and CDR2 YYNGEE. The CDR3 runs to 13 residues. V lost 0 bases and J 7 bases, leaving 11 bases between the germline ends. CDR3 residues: CASSVVSVGEQYF. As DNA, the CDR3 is TGTGCCAGCAGCGTAGTAAGTGTCGGTGAGCAGTACTTC.